The 18 T cell receptor beta chains presented below share a single source sample, sequenced in a study of metastatic and nonmetastatic thyroid tumors (dated by TCRdb to the early 2020s). Library preparation used PCR. The sequencer was an Illumina HiSeq 4000. In-frame beta chains were kept once TCRdb had trimmed the public reads at Q25 with fastp and called clones with MiXCR. The sample table records approximately 30,000 clones; less than 4% of these occur just once. Under 4% of the sample comes from the top ten. No patient had received any treatment before thyroid surgery. Specimen: blood. The receptor source for this set is a male donor with papillary thyroid cancer or a benign thyroid nodule (not recorded which). Some clones in this sample may be carry-over from other donors' samples.

Only a few counts were recorded for this clone. The rearrangement links TRBV7-2 to TRBJ2-6, with 11 bases aligning to TRBD2. J lost 8 bases, V lost 1 base, and 10 bases had no gene match. The CDR3 is 18 residues long. CDR1 and CDR2 (germline): SGHTA, FQGNSA. As DNA, the CDR3 is TGTGCCAGCAGCTTAGGACTAGCGGGGACTTCTGATTCCAACGTCCTGACTTTC. Its translation: CASSLGLAGTSDSNVLTF.

This clone has at least ten counts. The CDR3 reads CASSLTPGQELFF. The CDR3, as DNA: TGTGCCAGCAGCTTAACGCCCGGACAGGAACTGTTTTTT. This chain connects TRBV7-3 to TRBJ1-4; 7 bases are shared with TRBD1. This CDR3 is 13 amino acids long. Trimming at V came to 0 bases and at J to 12 bases, leaving 4 bases not matched to a gene. Germline V gives CDR1 SGHTA, CDR2 FQGTGA.

This clone was seen more than once but under ten times. The chain uses TRBV6-4 and TRBJ1-3; possibly TRBD1 for D (6 bases). Deletions cut 2 bases from V and 4 bases from J, with 15 bases between. This CDR3 comprises 16 residues. The V gene's germline CDR1 is MRHNA and CDR2 SNTAGT. CDR3 coding DNA: TGTGCCAGCAGTGACGGGGCAGGGGTGGGAGGAAACACCATATATTTT. It translates to CASSDGAGVGGNTIYF.

This clone occurred a few times. This chain uses TRBV11-2 with TRBJ1-1; D may be TRBD1 (6 bases). The CDR3 spans 16 residues. Germline CDR1 and CDR2: SGHAT and FQNNGV. V was clipped by 1 base and J by 4 bases, with 16 bases between them. CDR3 in DNA: TGTGCCAGCAGCTTAGTCTGGTCGGGGGCCTGCACTGAAGCTTTCTTT. Amino acid sequence: CASSLVWSGACTEAFF.

At least ten counts were recorded for this clone. CDR3 protein: CASSLVQGALNYGYTF. Here the CDR3 DNA reads TGCGCCAGCAGCTTGGTGCAGGGGGCGTTGAACTATGGCTACACCTTC. V usage is TRBV5-1 and J usage is TRBJ1-2, with 8 bases matching TRBD1. Germline V CDR1 and CDR2: SGHRS, YFSETQ. This CDR3 region has 16 residues. The ends lost 0 bases at V and 2 bases at J; junction bases unmatched: 6. Full variable domain (rest looked up from reference TRBV5-1 and TRBJ1-2): KAGVTQTPRYLIKTRGQQVTLSCSPISGHRSVSWYQQTPGQGLQFLFEYFSETQRNKGNFPGRFSGRQFSNSRSEMNVSTLELGDSALYLCASSLVQGALNYGYTFGSGTRLTVV.

CDR3: CASIPRRQWSDTQYF. CDR3 bases: TGTGCCAGCATCCCCCGGAGACAGTGGTCAGATACGCAGTATTTT. This rearrangement joins TRBV7-6 to TRBJ2-3; possibly TRBD1 for D (5 bases). Germline CDR1 and CDR2: SGHVS and FNYEAQ. With 7 bases removed from V and 4 bases from J, the gap between germline ends came to 18 bases. The CDR3 loop spans 15 amino acids.

The CDR3 DNA follows: TGTGCCAGCAGTGGGGTTCCGGGCAGCACAGATACGCAGTATTTT. It codes for CASSGVPGSTDTQYF. The chain couples TRBV2 to TRBJ2-3; no firm D call. The CDR3 length is 15 residues. The germline V and J ends were trimmed by 4 bases and 0 bases, with 11 bases remaining between them. CDR1 SNHLY and CDR2 FYNNEI come from the germline V gene.

The CDR3 nucleotides are TGTGCCAGCAGTTACTGGGAGGGAGGGCCCTACAATGAGCAGTTCTTC. Encoded protein: CASSYWEGGPYNEQFF. The rearrangement links TRBV6-5 to TRBJ2-1, with TRBD2 matching 7 bases. V was clipped by 1 base and J by 2 bases; unmatched bases: 5. Germline CDR1 is MNHEY and CDR2 is SVGAGI. The CDR3 is 16 residues long.

This clone was detected only a few times. The chain combines TRBV6-5 with TRBJ1-2; D is perhaps TRBD1 (6 bases). From germline, CDR1 is MNHEY and CDR2 SVGAGI. Deletions cut 4 bases from V and 6 bases from J, with 12 bases between. CDR3 size: 13 residues. The CDR3 DNA follows: TGTGCCAGCAGTTTATACGGGGGCGATGGCTACACCTTC. Translation gives CASSLYGGDGYTF.

This clone was counted ten times or more. The V gene is TRBV5-7, the J gene TRBJ1-1; the D is unclear. Being an ORF, TRBV5-7 has a function that is uncertain. The CDR3 runs to 15 residues. Trimming took 0 bases from V and 1 from J, leaving 10 bases between them. CDR3 residues: CASSLGSLGNTEAFF. CDR3 coding DNA: TGTGCCAGCAGCTTGGGATCCCTTGGGAACACTGAAGCTTTCTTT.

This clone was seen many times. The chain combines TRBV7-9 with TRBJ2-7; 11 bases are shared with TRBD2. V dropped 1 base and J dropped 0; count of bases not matched to a gene: 11. This CDR3 has 19 residues. CDR1 is SEHNR and CDR2 is FQNEAQ in the germline V gene (reference sequence). The CDR3, as DNA: TGTGCCAGCAGCTTAGGGGGGACTAGCGGAGCCCGAAGCTCCTACGAGCAGTACTTC. Its protein product is CASSLGGTSGARSSYEQYF.

The chain links TRBV6-1 to TRBJ2-7; D gene ambiguous. V gave up 2 bases and J gave up 5 bases, with 10 bases separating them. CDR3 length equals 13 residues. Germline lookup yields CDR1 MNHNS and CDR2 SASEGT. CDR3 in amino acids: CASSEKGRDEQYF. The CDR3 bases are TGTGCCAGCAGTGAAAAAGGAAGGGACGAGCAGTACTTC.

V usage is TRBV13 and J usage is TRBJ2-7; tentatively, D is TRBD1 or TRBD2 (5 bases each). Looked up from germline, CDR1 is PRHDT and CDR2 is FYEKMQ (reference sequence). The germline V and J ends were trimmed by 5 bases and 10 bases, with 24 bases remaining between them. The CDR3 has 15 residues. CDR3 region: CASSTRGGDGTDQYF. The DNA of the CDR3 is TGTGCCAGCAGCACAAGAGGTGGGGACGGGACCGATCAGTACTTC.

This clone occurred a few times. This sequence joins TRBV6-1 and TRBJ2-7, with 9 bases aligning to TRBD1. The CDR3 totals 14 residues. From germline, CDR1 is MNHNS and CDR2 SASEGT. V gave up 6 bases and J gave up 3 bases; unmatched junction bases: 6. In nucleotides, the CDR3 is TGTGCCAGCAGAAAACAGGGGGCACTCTACGAGCAGTACTTC. Protein: CASRKQGALYEQYF.

The V call is TRBV9, the J call TRBJ2-7; 9 nucleotides match TRBD2. J lost 4 bases, V lost 0 bases, and 5 bases had no gene match. The CDR3 consists of 15 residues. CDR1 is SGDLS and CDR2 is YYNGEE in the germline V gene. In nucleotides, the CDR3 is TGTGCCAGCAGCGTAGATAGCGGGAGTCCGTACGAGCAGTACTTC. The encoded protein is CASSVDSGSPYEQYF.

V and J are TRBV7-8 and TRBJ2-1, with D perhaps TRBD2 (5 bases). Germline V CDR1 and CDR2: SGHVS, FQNEAQ. This CDR3 region has 12 residues. Trimming pared 5 bases from V and 13 bases from J, leaving 15 bases between. CDR3 nucleotides: TGTGCCAGCAGCGCGGGTTTGGTCGATCAGTTCTTC. Encoded protein: CASSAGLVDQFF.

V gene TRBV5-1 combines with J gene TRBJ1-2, with 7 nucleotides matching TRBD1. CDR1 is SGHRS and CDR2 is YFSETQ in the germline V gene. Trimming cost V 4 bases and J 8 bases; bases outside gene matches: 14. This CDR3 spans 15 amino acids. Here the CDR3 reads CASSGLQGTLWGYTF. In DNA, the CDR3 is TGCGCCAGCAGCGGCTTACAGGGGACTTTATGGGGCTACACCTTC.

By sample fraction, this clone is medium-sized (0.01 to 0.1%). The V and J genes are TRBV12-3 or TRBV12-4 and TRBJ2-1; 8 bases match TRBD1. V dropped 11 bases and J dropped 5; count of bases not matched to a gene: 5. The CDR3 sequence is 12 residues long. The CDR3 sequence is CASRGLHNEQFF. In DNA form, the CDR3 reads TGTGCCTCCAGGGGGCTCCACAATGAGCAGTTCTTC.